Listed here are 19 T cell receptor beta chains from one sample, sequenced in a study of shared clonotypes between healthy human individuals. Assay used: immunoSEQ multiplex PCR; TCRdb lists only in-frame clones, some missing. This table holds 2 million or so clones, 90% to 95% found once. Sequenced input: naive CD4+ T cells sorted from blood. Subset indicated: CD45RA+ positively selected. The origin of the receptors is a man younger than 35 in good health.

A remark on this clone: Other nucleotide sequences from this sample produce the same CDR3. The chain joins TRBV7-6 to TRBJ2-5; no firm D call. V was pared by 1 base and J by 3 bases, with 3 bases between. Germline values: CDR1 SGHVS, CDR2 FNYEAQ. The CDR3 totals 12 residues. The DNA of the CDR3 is TGTGCCAGCAGCTTAGTTAAAGAGACCCAGTACTTC. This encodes CASSLVKETQYF.

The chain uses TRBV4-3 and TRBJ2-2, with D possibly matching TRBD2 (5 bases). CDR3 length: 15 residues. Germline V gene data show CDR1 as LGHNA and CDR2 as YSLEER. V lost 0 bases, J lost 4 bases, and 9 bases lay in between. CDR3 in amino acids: CASSQEIGGTGELFF. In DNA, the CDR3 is TGCGCCAGCAGCCAAGAAATAGGAGGCACCGGGGAGCTGTTTTTT.

The CDR3 DNA is TGTGCCAGCAGTGACAGGGGGCGCAATCAGCCCCAGCATTTT. It translates to CASSDRGRNQPQHF. The chain links TRBV2 to TRBJ1-5; 8 bases align to TRBD1. The trim removed 3 bases at V and 2 bases at J, leaving 0 bases unmatched. The CDR3 extends over 14 amino acids. The V gene's germline CDR1 is SNHLY and CDR2 FYNNEI.

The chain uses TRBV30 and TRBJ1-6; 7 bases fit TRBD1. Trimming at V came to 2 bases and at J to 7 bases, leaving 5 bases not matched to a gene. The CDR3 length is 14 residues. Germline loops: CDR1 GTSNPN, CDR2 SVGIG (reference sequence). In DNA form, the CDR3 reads TGTGCCTGGAGTACAGGGGCAGGGAATTCACCCCTCCACTTT. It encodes CAWSTGAGNSPLHF.

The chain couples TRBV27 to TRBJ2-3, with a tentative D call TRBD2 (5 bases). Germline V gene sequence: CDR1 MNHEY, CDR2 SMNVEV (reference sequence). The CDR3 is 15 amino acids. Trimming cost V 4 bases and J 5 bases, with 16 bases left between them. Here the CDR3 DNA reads TGTGCCAGCAGTTCCCTAGGGAAAGGAGGAGATACGCAGTATTTT. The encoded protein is CASSSLGKGGDTQYF.

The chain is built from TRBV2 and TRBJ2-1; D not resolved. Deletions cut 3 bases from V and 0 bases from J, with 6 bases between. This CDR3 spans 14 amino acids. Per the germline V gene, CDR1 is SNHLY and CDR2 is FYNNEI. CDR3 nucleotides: TGTGCCAGCAGTGATCCACGCTCCTACAATGAGCAGTTCTTC. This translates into CASSDPRSYNEQFF.

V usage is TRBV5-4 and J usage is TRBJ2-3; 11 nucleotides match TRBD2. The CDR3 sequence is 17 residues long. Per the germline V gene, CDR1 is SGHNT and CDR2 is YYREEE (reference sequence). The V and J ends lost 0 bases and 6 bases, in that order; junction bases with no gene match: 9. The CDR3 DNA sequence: TGTGCCAGCAGCTTGGAGACTAGCGGGGCAGCGGGGGATACGCAGTATTTT. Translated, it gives CASSLETSGAAGDTQYF.

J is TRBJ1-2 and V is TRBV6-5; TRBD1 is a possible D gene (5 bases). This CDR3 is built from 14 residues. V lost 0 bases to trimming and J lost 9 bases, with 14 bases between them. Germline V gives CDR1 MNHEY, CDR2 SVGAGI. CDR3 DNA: TGTGCCAGCAGTTACTCAAGGGGACGTCCACGCTACACCTTC. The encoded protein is CASSYSRGRPRYTF.

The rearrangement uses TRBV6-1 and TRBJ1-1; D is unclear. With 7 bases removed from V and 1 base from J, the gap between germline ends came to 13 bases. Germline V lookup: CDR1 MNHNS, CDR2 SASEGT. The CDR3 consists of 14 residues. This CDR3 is CASTPQAGNTEAFF. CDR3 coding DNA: TGTGCCAGCACCCCCCAGGCTGGGAACACTGAAGCTTTCTTT.

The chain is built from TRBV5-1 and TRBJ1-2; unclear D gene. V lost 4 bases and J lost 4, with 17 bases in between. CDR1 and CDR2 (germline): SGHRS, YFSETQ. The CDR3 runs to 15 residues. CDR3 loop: CASSRSPGGIYGYTF. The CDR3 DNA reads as TGCGCCAGCAGCCGTTCCCCGGGAGGGATCTATGGCTACACCTTC.

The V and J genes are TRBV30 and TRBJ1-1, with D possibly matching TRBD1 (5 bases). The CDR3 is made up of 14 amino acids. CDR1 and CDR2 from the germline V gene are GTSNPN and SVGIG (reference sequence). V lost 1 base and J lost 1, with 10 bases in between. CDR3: CAWSGGTENTEAFF. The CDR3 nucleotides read TGTGCCTGGAGTGGTGGGACGGAGAACACTGAAGCTTTCTTT.

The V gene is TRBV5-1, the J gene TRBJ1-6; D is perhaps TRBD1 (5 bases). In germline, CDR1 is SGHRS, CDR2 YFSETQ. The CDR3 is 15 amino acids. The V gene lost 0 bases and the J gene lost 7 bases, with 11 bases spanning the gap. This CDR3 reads CASSLDPGDNSPLHF. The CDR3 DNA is TGCGCCAGCAGCTTGGATCCGGGGGACAATTCACCCCTCCACTTT.

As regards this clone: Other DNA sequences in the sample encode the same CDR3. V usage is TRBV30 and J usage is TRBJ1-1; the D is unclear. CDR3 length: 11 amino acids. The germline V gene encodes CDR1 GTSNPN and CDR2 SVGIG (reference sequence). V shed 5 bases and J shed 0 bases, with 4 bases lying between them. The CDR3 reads CAWRMNTEAFF. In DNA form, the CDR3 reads TGTGCCTGGCGAATGAACACTGAAGCTTTCTTT. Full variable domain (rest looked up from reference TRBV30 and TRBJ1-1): SQTIHQWPATLVQPVGSPLSLECTVEGTSNPNLYWYRQAAGRGLQLLFYSVGIGQISSEVPQNLSASRPQDRQFILSSKKLLLSDSGFYLCAWRMNTEAFFGQGTRLTVV.

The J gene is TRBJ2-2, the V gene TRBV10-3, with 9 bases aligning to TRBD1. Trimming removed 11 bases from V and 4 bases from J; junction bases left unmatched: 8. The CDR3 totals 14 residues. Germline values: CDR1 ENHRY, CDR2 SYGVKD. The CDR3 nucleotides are TGTGCCGGGGGACAGGGTGTTGCCACCGGGGAGCTGTTTTTT. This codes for CAGGQGVATGELFF.

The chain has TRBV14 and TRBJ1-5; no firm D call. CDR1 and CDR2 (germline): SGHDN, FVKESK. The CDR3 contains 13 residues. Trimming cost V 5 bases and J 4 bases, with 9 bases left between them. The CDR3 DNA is TGTGCCAGCAGCGCACAGACTAATCAGCCCCAGCATTTT. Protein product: CASSAQTNQPQHF.

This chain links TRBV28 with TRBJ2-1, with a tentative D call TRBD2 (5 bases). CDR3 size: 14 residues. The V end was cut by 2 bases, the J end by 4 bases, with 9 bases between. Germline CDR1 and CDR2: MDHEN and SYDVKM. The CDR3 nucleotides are TGTGCCAGCAGTTTAGTGGGAGAATACAATGAGCAGTTCTTC. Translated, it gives CASSLVGEYNEQFF.

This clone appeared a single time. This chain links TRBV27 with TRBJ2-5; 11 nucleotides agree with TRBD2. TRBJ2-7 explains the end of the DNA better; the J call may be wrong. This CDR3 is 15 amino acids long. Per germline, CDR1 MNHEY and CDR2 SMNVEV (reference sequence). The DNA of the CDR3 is TGTGCCAGCAGTTCTACTAGCGGGGGCACCTACGAGCAGTACTTC. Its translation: CASSSTSGGTYEQYF.

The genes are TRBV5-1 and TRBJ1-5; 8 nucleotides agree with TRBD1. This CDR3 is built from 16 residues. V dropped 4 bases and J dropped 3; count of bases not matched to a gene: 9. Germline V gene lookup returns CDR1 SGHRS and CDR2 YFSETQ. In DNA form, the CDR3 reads TGCGCCAGCAGCCCAACGACAGGGGTGAACAATCAGCCCCAGCATTTT. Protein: CASSPTTGVNNQPQHF.

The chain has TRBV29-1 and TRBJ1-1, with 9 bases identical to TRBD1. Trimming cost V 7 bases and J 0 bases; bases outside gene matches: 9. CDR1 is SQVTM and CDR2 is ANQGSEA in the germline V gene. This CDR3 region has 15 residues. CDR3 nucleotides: TGCAGCGGGGGGGGACAGGGCGCCCTGAACACTGAAGCTTTCTTT. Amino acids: CSGGGQGALNTEAFF.